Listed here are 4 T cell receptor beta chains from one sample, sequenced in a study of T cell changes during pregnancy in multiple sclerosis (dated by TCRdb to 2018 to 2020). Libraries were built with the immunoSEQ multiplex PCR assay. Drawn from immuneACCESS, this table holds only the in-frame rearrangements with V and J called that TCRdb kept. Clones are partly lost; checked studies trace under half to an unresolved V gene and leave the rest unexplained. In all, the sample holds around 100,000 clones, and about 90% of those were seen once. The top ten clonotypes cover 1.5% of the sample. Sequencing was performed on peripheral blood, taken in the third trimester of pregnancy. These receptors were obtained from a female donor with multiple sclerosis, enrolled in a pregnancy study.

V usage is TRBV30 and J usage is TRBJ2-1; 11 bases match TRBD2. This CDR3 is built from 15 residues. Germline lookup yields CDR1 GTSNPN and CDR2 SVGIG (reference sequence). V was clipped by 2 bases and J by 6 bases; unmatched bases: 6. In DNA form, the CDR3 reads TGTGCCTGGAGTTCCCGACTAGCGGGGATCAATGAGCAGTTCTTC. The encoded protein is CAWSSRLAGINEQFF.

CDR3 region: CASSNSPGTGETF. CDR3 sequence (DNA): TGTGCCAGTAGTAACTCGCCCGGGACAGGGGAAACTTTC. This chain joins TRBV19 and TRBJ2-6; 10 bases map to TRBD1. The ends lost 4 bases at V and 19 bases at J; junction bases unmatched: 10. CDR3 size: 13 residues. CDR1 and CDR2 (germline): LNHDA, SQIVND (reference sequence).

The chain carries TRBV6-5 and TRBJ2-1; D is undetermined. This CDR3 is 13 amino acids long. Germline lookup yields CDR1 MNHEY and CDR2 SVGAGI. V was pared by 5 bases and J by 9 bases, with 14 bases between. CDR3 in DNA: TGTGCCAGCAGTATTACTATGATCGGTGAGCAGTTCTTC. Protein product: CASSITMIGEQFF.

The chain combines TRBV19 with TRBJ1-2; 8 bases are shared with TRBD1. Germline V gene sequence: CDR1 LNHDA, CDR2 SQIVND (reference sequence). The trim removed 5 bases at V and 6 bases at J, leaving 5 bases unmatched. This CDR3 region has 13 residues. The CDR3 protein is CASSVRGRDGYTF. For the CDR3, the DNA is TGTGCCAGTAGTGTCAGGGGGCGGGATGGCTACACCTTC.